This T cell receptor beta chain was documented in a study of blood T cell repertoires in COVID-19. Whole-study context: Nucleic acid was either cDNA or gDNA, and it came from T cells, B-cell-depleted T cells, or PBMCs.

Original handling: Estimates of nucleated cell counts were drawn from the amplification of reference gene primers. Only in-frame clones appear in the TCRdb table, and some are missing; sequencing was by immunoSEQ multiplex PCR. The V and J calls and the clone size are those of that table, but D and trimming were determined from the DNA. Here the sample spans hundreds of thousands of clones, approximately 90% being singletons. The TCR was taken from a woman under 40 with COVID-19, enrolled during active disease. The specimen was peripheral blood.

The CDR3 DNA sequence: TGTGCCAGCGGGGACCGGACTAGCGGGAGGAATTGGGGAGATACGCAGTATTTT. This sequence encodes CASGDRTSGRNWGDTQYF. The rearrangement joins TRBV11-2 to TRBJ2-3; 14 nucleotides match TRBD2. Germline values: CDR1 SGHAT, CDR2 FQNNGV. Unmatched junction bases numbered 15, after V lost 8 bases and J lost 5 bases. The CDR3 consists of 18 residues.